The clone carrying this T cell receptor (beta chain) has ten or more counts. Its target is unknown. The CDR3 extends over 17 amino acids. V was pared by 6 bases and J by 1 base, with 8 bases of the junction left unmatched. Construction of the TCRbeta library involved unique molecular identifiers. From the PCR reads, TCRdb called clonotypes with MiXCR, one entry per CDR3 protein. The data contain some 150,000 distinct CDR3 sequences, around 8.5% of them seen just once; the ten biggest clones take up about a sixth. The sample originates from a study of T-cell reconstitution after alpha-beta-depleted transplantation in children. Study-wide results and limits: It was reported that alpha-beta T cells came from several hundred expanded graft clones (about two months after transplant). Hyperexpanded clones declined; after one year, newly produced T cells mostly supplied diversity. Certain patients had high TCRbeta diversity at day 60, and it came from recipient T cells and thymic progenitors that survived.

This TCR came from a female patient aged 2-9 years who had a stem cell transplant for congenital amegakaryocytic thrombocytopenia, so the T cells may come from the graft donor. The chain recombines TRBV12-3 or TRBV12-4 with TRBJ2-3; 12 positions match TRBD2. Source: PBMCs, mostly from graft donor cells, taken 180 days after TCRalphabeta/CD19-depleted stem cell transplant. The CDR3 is CASRDLLAGGGTDTQYF. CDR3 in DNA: TGTGCCAGCAGGGACCTACTAGCGGGAGGCGGCACAGATACGCAGTATTTT.